This TCR beta chain was observed in a study of blood T cells in healthy people across ages. PCR was performed a second time for about 6 to 12 cycles using a sample-barcoded 5' primer and a J-beta primer mix. TCRdb passed the 5' RACE reads through MiXCR, listing each CDR3 protein once. This sample has around 2 million distinct CDR3 sequences, with approximately 39% found just once. The V end lost 4 bases, the J end lost 6 bases, and 5 bases lay between the germline ends. The CDR3 spans 12 residues. Per germline, CDR1 SGHNT and CDR2 YYREEE (reference sequence). In this sample, this clonotype turned up a few times.

This chain connects TRBV5-4 to TRBJ1-6; D gene unclear. The sequence was collected from a human donor in good health. Sequencing was carried out using blood. The CDR3: CASSARNSPLHF. CDR3 coding DNA: TGTGCCAGCAGCGCCCGTAATTCACCCCTCCACTTT. Filled out from reference TRBV5-4 and TRBJ1-6, the complete variable domain reads ETGVTQSPTHLIKTRGQQVTLRCSSQSGHNTVSWYQQALGQGPQFIFQYYREEENGRGNFPPRFSGLQFPNYSSELNVNALELDDSALYLCASSARNSPLHFGNGTRLTVT.